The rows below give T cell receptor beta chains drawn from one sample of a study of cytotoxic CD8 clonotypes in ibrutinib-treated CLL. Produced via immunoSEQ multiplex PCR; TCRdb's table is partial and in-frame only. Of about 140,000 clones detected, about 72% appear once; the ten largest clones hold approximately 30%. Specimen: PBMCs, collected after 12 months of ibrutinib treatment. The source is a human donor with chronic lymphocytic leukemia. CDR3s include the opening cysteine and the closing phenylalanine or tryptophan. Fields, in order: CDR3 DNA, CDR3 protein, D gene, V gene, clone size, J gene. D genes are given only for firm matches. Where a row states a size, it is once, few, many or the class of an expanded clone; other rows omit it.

DNA: TGTGCCAGCAGCCCTGACCCCGTGGACGAGCAGTACTTC
CDR3: CASSPDPVDEQYF
D: -
V: TRBV7-2
size: -
J: TRBJ2-7

DNA: TGTGCCAGCAGCTTATGGCAGGGTGGTGAGCAGTTCTTC
CDR3: CASSLWQGGEQFF
D: -
V: TRBV7-2
size: once
J: TRBJ2-1

DNA: TGTGCCAGCAGCCAAGGACAGACATCCACAGATACGCAGTATTTT
CDR3: CASSQGQTSTDTQYF
D: -
V: TRBV5-5
size: -
J: TRBJ2-3

DNA: TGTGCCAGCAGCTTATCGGGACTCAGCACTGGGACGCAGTATTTT
CDR3: CASSLSGLSTGTQYF
D: -
V: TRBV7-8
size: -
J: TRBJ2-3

DNA: TGTGCCAGTAGATCCTCTCAAAATGAAAAACTGTTTTTT
CDR3: CASRSSQNEKLFF
D: -
V: TRBV19
size: -
J: TRBJ1-4

DNA: TGCAGCGTTTCCGGATTGGTGAACACTGAAGCTTTCTTT
CDR3: CSVSGLVNTEAFF
D: -
V: TRBV29-1
size: few
J: TRBJ1-1

DNA: TGTGCCAGCAGTGGACAGGCGACATTCTACGAGCAGTACTTC
CDR3: CASSGQATFYEQYF
D: -
V: TRBV2
size: once
J: TRBJ2-7

DNA: TGTGCCAGCAGCTTGCGGACAGGGGGGGAAGAGACCCAGTACTTC
CDR3: CASSLRTGGEETQYF
D: TRBD1
V: TRBV13
size: -
J: TRBJ2-5

DNA: TGTGCCAGCAGCCTAGTAGCGGGGAGGGCAGATACGCAGTATTTT
CDR3: CASSLVAGRADTQYF
D: TRBD2
V: TRBV7-9
size: -
J: TRBJ2-3

DNA: TGTGCCAGCAGCTTAACTGACAGTCCAACCTACGAGCAGTACTTC
CDR3: CASSLTDSPTYEQYF
D: -
V: TRBV7-6
size: -
J: TRBJ2-7

DNA: TGTGCCAGCAGCTTTTACCGGGGGCAGAATAATTCACCCCTCCACTTT
CDR3: CASSFYRGQNNSPLHF
D: -
V: TRBV5-8
size: -
J: TRBJ1-6

DNA: TGTGCCAGCAGCTTAGTGGGAGGGGCATACGAGCAGTACTTC
CDR3: CASSLVGGAYEQYF
D: TRBD2
V: TRBV7-2
size: few
J: TRBJ2-7

DNA: TGCAGCGTGGCCAGGAATACGAACACCGGGGAGCTGTTTTTT
CDR3: CSVARNTNTGELFF
D: -
V: TRBV29-1
size: -
J: TRBJ2-2

DNA: TGTGCCAGTAGTATAGCCGCCGTGACAACTAACACCGGGGAGCTGTTTTTT
CDR3: CASSIAAVTTNTGELFF
D: -
V: TRBV19
size: -
J: TRBJ2-2

DNA: TGTGCCAGCCCTACCGGGACAGAACCCTACGAGCAGTACTTC
CDR3: CASPTGTEPYEQYF
D: -
V: TRBV21-1
size: once
J: TRBJ2-7

DNA: TGTGCCAGCAGTTACGGACTAGTCGGCGGGGAGCTGTTTTTT
CDR3: CASSYGLVGGELFF
D: TRBD2
V: TRBV6-5
size: -
J: TRBJ2-2

DNA: TGCGCCAGCAGCTTGGTCGAGGTTGGGAACACTGAAGCTTTCTTT
CDR3: CASSLVEVGNTEAFF
D: -
V: TRBV5-1
size: -
J: TRBJ1-1

DNA: TGCAGTGCTAGGATATTTCAGCCCCAGCATTTT
CDR3: CSARIFQPQHF
D: -
V: TRBV20-1
size: many
J: TRBJ1-5

DNA: TGTGCCAGCAGCCCCGGGACAGGGGTTTACAATGAGCAGTTCTTC
CDR3: CASSPGTGVYNEQFF
D: TRBD1
V: TRBV11-3
size: -
J: TRBJ2-1

DNA: TGTGCCAGCTCACCACCGATCGGACAGGGGGTCTACGAGCAGTACTTC
CDR3: CASSPPIGQGVYEQYF
D: TRBD1
V: TRBV18
size: once
J: TRBJ2-7

DNA: TGTGCCAGCAGTTCGACGGGACCCGGTTTCTACGAGCAGTACTTC
CDR3: CASSSTGPGFYEQYF
D: -
V: TRBV28
size: -
J: TRBJ2-7

DNA: TGTGCCAGCACCATAGGGGGGATGGGGGCCTATGGCTACACCTTC
CDR3: CASTIGGMGAYGYTF
D: -
V: TRBV6-1
size: -
J: TRBJ1-2

DNA: TGTGCCAGCAGCTTCGGAATCCCCCCCTACGAGCAGTACTTC
CDR3: CASSFGIPPYEQYF
D: -
V: TRBV7-6
size: once
J: TRBJ2-7

DNA: TGTGCCAGTAGTACGGGCCTGAACACTGAAGCTTTCTTT
CDR3: CASSTGLNTEAFF
D: -
V: TRBV19
size: -
J: TRBJ1-1

DNA: TGTGCCAGCTCACCACCTTCGACAGGCTTCAAAAACATTCAGTACTTC
CDR3: CASSPPSTGFKNIQYF
D: -
V: TRBV18
size: -
J: TRBJ2-4

DNA: TGTGCCAGCAGCGTACAGGGGACAGGGGACACTGAAGCTTTCTTT
CDR3: CASSVQGTGDTEAFF
D: TRBD1
V: TRBV9
size: -
J: TRBJ1-1

DNA: TGTGCCAGCAGCCCCAACAGCGCCTCTAACTATGGCTACACCTTC
CDR3: CASSPNSASNYGYTF
D: -
V: TRBV11-3
size: -
J: TRBJ1-2

DNA: TGTGCCAGCTCACCAGGCGAAAAACTGTTTTTT
CDR3: CASSPGEKLFF
D: -
V: TRBV18
size: once
J: TRBJ1-4

DNA: TGTGCCAGCAGCTTAGGGCATAGCACAGATACGCAGTATTTT
CDR3: CASSLGHSTDTQYF
D: -
V: TRBV11-2
size: -
J: TRBJ2-3

DNA: TGTGCCAGCAGACCGGGACAGGGAATGGGTGAGCAGTACTTC
CDR3: CASRPGQGMGEQYF
D: TRBD1
V: TRBV4-2
size: -
J: TRBJ2-7

DNA: TGTGCCAGCAGCTCCTTGATCAGGGGACCCGAGCAGTACTTC
CDR3: CASSSLIRGPEQYF
D: -
V: TRBV11-1
size: -
J: TRBJ2-7

DNA: TGTGCCAGCAGGCCTCGGGACAGGCAGGCTCCCTACGAGCAGTACTTC
CDR3: CASRPRDRQAPYEQYF
D: TRBD1
V: TRBV6-4
size: -
J: TRBJ2-7

DNA: TGTGCCAGCAGTGAGGGGATATATGGAAGACTTAATGAAAAACTGTTTTTT
CDR3: CASSEGIYGRLNEKLFF
D: -
V: TRBV25-1
size: -
J: TRBJ1-4

DNA: TGTGCCAGCAGTTCAACAGGCGGAGGCGGCTACACCTTC
CDR3: CASSSTGGGGYTF
D: -
V: TRBV6-5
size: -
J: TRBJ1-2

DNA: TGTGCCAGCAGCCCACGAGGAGGTGGCAATCAGCCCCAGCATTTT
CDR3: CASSPRGGGNQPQHF
D: -
V: TRBV7-6
size: -
J: TRBJ1-5

DNA: TGTGCCAGCAGCTTGGGACAGGGTCGATACGAGCAGTACTTC
CDR3: CASSLGQGRYEQYF
D: TRBD1
V: TRBV5-6
size: -
J: TRBJ2-7

DNA: TGTGCCAGCCGAGACGCGGGACGAAACTATGGCTACACCTTC
CDR3: CASRDAGRNYGYTF
D: -
V: TRBV27
size: -
J: TRBJ1-2

DNA: TGTGCCAGCAGTTTGACAGGGGGGATCTACGAGCAGTACTTC
CDR3: CASSLTGGIYEQYF
D: TRBD1
V: TRBV7-2
size: -
J: TRBJ2-7

DNA: TGTGCCAGCAGTTTCGCACAGGGGAATCAGCCCCAGCATTTT
CDR3: CASSFAQGNQPQHF
D: TRBD1
V: TRBV6-5
size: -
J: TRBJ1-5

DNA: TGTGCTAGTGGTCCCCCCGGACAGCGAACTGAAGCTTTCTTT
CDR3: CASGPPGQRTEAFF
D: -
V: TRBV12-5
size: few
J: TRBJ1-1